These T cell receptor beta chains were read from a single sample in a study of T cells in localized non-small cell lung cancer. Generated by immunoSEQ multiplex PCR, the TCRdb table keeps only in-frame clones and is missing some. The table lists 75,000 to 90,000 clones, roughly 81% of them singletons, with over 2.5% in the top ten. Sequences were derived from peripheral blood, sampled before any cancer treatment. The receptors were gathered from a man aged 40 to 69 with stage I lung adenocarcinoma. Each CDR3 is given with its conserved first and last residue. D genes are given only for firm matches. Only some rows state a clone size, as once, few, many or a class for expanded clones.

J gene,D gene,V gene,clone size,CDR3 DNA,CDR3 protein
TRBJ2-2,NA,TRBV5-1,NA,TGCGCCAGCAGCCAATATGCTACGAACACCGGGGAGCTGTTTTTT,CASSQYATNTGELFF
TRBJ1-2,NA,TRBV7-2,NA,TGTGCCAGCAGCTTACGGAGGCAGGGGCCTTATGGCTACACCTTC,CASSLRRQGPYGYTF
TRBJ2-7,TRBD1,TRBV6-5,many,TGTGCCAGCAGTCGGACAGGGGGCGAGCAGTACTTC,CASSRTGGEQYF
TRBJ2-7,TRBD2,TRBV19,NA,TGTGCCAGTAGTAGGCGGACTAGCGGGAGGAAGTACTTC,CASSRRTSGRKYF
TRBJ1-2,NA,TRBV30,NA,TGTGCCTGGAGTGGGGGGCTGACCGGCTACACCTTC,CAWSGGLTGYTF
TRBJ1-3,NA,TRBV19,NA,TGTGCCAGTAGTATAGACAGGGACTCTGGAAACACCATATATTTT,CASSIDRDSGNTIYF
TRBJ2-7,NA,TRBV5-1,NA,TGCGCCAGCAGCTTGGAACCGAGCTCCTACGAGCAGTACTTC,CASSLEPSSYEQYF
TRBJ2-2,NA,TRBV5-1,NA,TGCGCCAGCAGCTTGGCCTTGGAGCTGTTTTTT,CASSLALELFF
TRBJ1-1,NA,TRBV21-1,NA,TGTGCCAGCAGCAAAGCGCCTAAGGGGAAGAACACTGAAGCTTTCTTT,CASSKAPKGKNTEAFF
TRBJ1-3,NA,TRBV27,few,TGTGCCAGCGGCTTACAGGGCTCTGGAAACACCATATATTTT,CASGLQGSGNTIYF
TRBJ1-5,TRBD1,TRBV7-9,NA,TGTGCCAGCAGCCCTTCGGGAGGGGGCGATCAGCCCCAGCATTTT,CASSPSGGGDQPQHF
TRBJ2-2,TRBD1,TRBV6-5,NA,TGTGCCAGCAGTTACCAAGGGACAGGGTCAACCGGAGAGCTGTTTTTT,CASSYQGTGSTGELFF
TRBJ1-2,NA,TRBV6-5,NA,TGTGCCAGCAGCAGGGCCGGTGACTATGGCTACACCTTC,CASSRAGDYGYTF
TRBJ2-1,NA,TRBV9,few,TGTGCCAGCAGCGTACGCATCGGGGGCAATGAGCAGTTCTTC,CASSVRIGGNEQFF
TRBJ1-1,NA,TRBV19,once,TGTGCCAGTAGGGACCCAGGGTTGTACACTGAAGCTTTCTTT,CASRDPGLYTEAFF
TRBJ1-2,NA,TRBV27,NA,TGTGCCAGTAGGGGGGCGTACCTTGCCCCTGGCTACACCTTC,CASRGAYLAPGYTF